This T cell receptor beta chain emerged from a study of cytomegalovirus exposure and HLA in healthy donors (TCRdb year 2017). Background for the entire study: An earlier analysis of some 500 of the donors reported about 290 Gb of sequence data and 117 million unique TCR beta sequences from some 180 million T cells. An early release that covered approximately 600 HLA-typed donors contained about 300 gigabases of sequencing data and 80 million or so unique TCR sequences. The genetic ancestry cluster associated with self-reported Caucasian donors included around four fifths of the 398 genotyped donors. The study was designed to test whether signatures of past pathogen exposure could be identified by cataloging public T cell receptors. The T cell repertoires of about 700 subjects were profiled by immunosequencing and related to cytomegalovirus serostatus. A separate validation cohort of roughly 120 different subjects was used in addition to the 666-subject first cohort. The study combined high-throughput TCR immunosequencing, statistical association of individual TCRs with disease status, and machine learning to predict cytomegalovirus infection status. To study patterns of TCR occurrence, a later analysis re-analyzed previously published TCR beta repertoires from 700 or so donors and added high-resolution HLA genotyping. In the later analysis, no new phenotypic data were used to find candidate immune exposures; instead, reliance was placed on TCR beta sequences and their occurrence across donors. An earlier analysis of 587 of the donors applied high-throughput TCR beta sequencing to assess whether each TCR beta V gene segment acted as functional or pseudogenic. Donor age, sex, ethnicity and CMV serostatus were compiled together with the repertoire data. Genome-wide SNP genotypes for about 65% of the 666 donors were used in a later genetic analysis, which treated that subset as a discovery cohort. Every discovery cohort repertoire had been produced on one sequencing platform. HLA typing covered class I and class II loci at four-digit resolution. The number of donors typed differed by locus, with 629-630 for A, B, C, DRB1 and DQB1, 522 for DQA1, nearly 610 for DPA1, and approximately 470 for DPB1. Because of strong linkage in the cohort, a handful of DR-DQ haplotypes were treated as single units for association and clustering. Among 300 to 500 genotyped donors of the cohort, an average of about 240,000 unique TCR beta nucleotide sequences was sequenced per donor, of which roughly 17% were non-productive. What the research found in general, with its limitations: Sequencing depth was assumed to be roughly uniform across donors in the presence/absence analyses, though that assumption may not hold. In an earlier analysis of about 540 of the donors, most TCR beta V segments were observed in productive rearrangements about 87% or about 30% of the time, broadly matching IMGT annotations. Strong co-occurrence of HLA alleles, especially DR and DQ, made assigning TCR associations to individual alleles difficult. Most TCR sequences were seen in very few donors, while some public TCRs were found in many individuals. A later analysis found that HLA-associated TCR beta chains were more clonally expanded and had lower generation probabilities than equally common non-associated chains. According to a later analysis, most CMV-associated TCR beta chains appeared to be HLA-restricted, and the HLA associations seemed to be driven largely by CMV exposure. The only immune exposure information available for the cohort was CMV serostatus. The earlier analysis of 450 to 700 of the donors excluded 15 to 20 rarely observed V segments, including chromosome 9 orphons, because counts were too low. A further reported finding was that TCR beta sequences accurately predicted the HLA-A and HLA-B alleles for most subjects in the first cohort. In a later analysis, around 17,000 TCR beta sequences were associated with specific HLA alleles at a false discovery rate of 0.05. Three of the identified cytomegalovirus-associated TCR beta chains were confirmed in vitro to be specific for cytomegalovirus antigens. In a later analysis, TCR association rates were found to vary across HLA loci, with the most associated TCRs seen for DRB1 alleles and the fewest for HLA-C alleles. HLA typing was unavailable for some donors at each locus, so association tests used only the typed subset. In a later analysis, several top co-occurrence clusters were reported to appear linked to parvovirus B19, influenza, CMV and Epstein-Barr virus. Correlated functional status among segregating V segments might reflect linkage disequilibrium, but an unknown experimental factor could not be ruled out. A group of highly shared sequence variants was considered likely to be a technical artifact of the sequencing pipeline. In a later genetic analysis, a missense DCLRE1C variant was associated with V-gene and J-gene trimming of TCR beta chains, and the association was replicated in an independent cohort. The authors suggested that the approach could potentially be extended to other disease states and immunological phenotypes. Because the 87-base-pair reads could not distinguish some IMGT-functional V segments, including TRBV6-2 and TRBV6-3, those segments were excluded. Compared with the roughly 700-donor mean, donors in an Asian-associated ancestry cluster had fewer N-insertions in productive TCRs, according to a later genetic analysis. The study gave a list of 150 to 200 TCR beta chains associated with cytomegalovirus. Only TCR beta chains were sequenced in this cohort, and the absence of alpha or paired-chain data limited detectable features. The classifier was reported to diagnose cytomegalovirus status with high specificity and sensitivity in both the original cohort and the validation cohort.

The CDR3 covers 15 residues, taking in both the cysteine and the phenylalanine. Only the CDR3 region is kept as DNA, spanning 45 bases read in frame from base 1. Trimming accounts for 2 bases at V and 3 bases at J, while the number of junction bases matched to no gene is 7. As encoded in the germline V gene, CDR1 is MNHNS while CDR2 is SASEGT. The sample holds one count of this clone. Which antigen it targets is not known. The record has no base qualities; no much larger clone is one base away. The cohort was made up of approximately 670 healthy bone marrow donors. All cohort members were sampled while nominally healthy, although unrecorded immune exposures were likely present. The donor tested CMV seronegative, placing the donor among the 352 seronegative members of the cohort. Each donor provided a peripheral blood sample, and peripheral blood mononuclear cells were used for TCR beta sequencing. Genomic DNA was extracted from the blood cell samples with the Qiagen DNeasy Blood Extraction Kit.

Library method: the immunoSEQ multiplex PCR assay. For the multiplex PCR, a mixture combining 60 forward primers for TCR Vbeta segments and 13 reverse primers for TCR Jbeta segments was used. The CDR3 region of rearranged TCR beta genes was amplified from genomic DNA with a multiplex PCR assay. The Illumina HiSeq System was used to sequence the amplified TCR beta libraries as 87-base-pair reads. As for the authors' bioinformatics: Across the roughly 670 repertoires, a later analysis counted some 81 million unique TCR beta chains, 9.5 million to 12 million of which were shared by at least two donors. To remove PCR and sequencing errors, raw reads were error-corrected and collapsed into unique sequences using a nearest-neighbor algorithm that merged closely related sequences. To assign V, D and J gene segments, CDR3 sequences were aligned to IMGT reference sequences. For a sequence to be retained, a match of at least six nucleotides was required to both a V gene segment and a J gene segment. A rearrangement was called productive if the CDR3 had no stop codons and remained in frame with V and J, and every other rearrangement was called non-productive. CDR3 was defined by IMGT convention, running from the second conserved V-encoded cysteine to the conserved J-encoded phenylalanine. The earlier analysis of a few hundred of the donors excluded sequences that lacked an unambiguous match to a single V gene segment. In an earlier analysis of 587 of the donors, a V segment was called functional when productive rearrangements were above 56.7%, and segregating when the standard deviation between donors exceeded 5%. To diagnose cytomegalovirus status from the catalog of TCR beta chain sequences, a statistical classification framework was built. In a later analysis, V and J genes were assigned by comparing TCR nucleotide sequences against IMGT/GENE-DB human TR gene sequences. The TCRdist pipeline was used in a later analysis to assign CDR3 sequences and most-parsimonious VDJ recombination scenarios. A later analysis defined each TCR beta chain by its CDR3 amino acid sequence plus V-gene family, and excluded reads lacking a unique V-gene family. As a way to deal with suspected cross-contamination and a sequencing artifact, a later analysis dropped roughly 600 nucleotide sequences that were highly shared and had low generation probability. In a later analysis, a clonal expansion index for each public chain was calculated from normalized within-repertoire ranks of inferred template counts. In a later analysis, generation probabilities were computed with a VDJ recombination model fitted to out-of-frame rearrangements, and the resulting probabilities were checked against IGoR. Hypergeometric tests were used in a later analysis to score TCR-TCR, TCR-HLA and TCR-CMV co-occurrence, with a repertoire-size bias correction applied to the TCR pairs. In a later analysis, false discovery rates were estimated by permuting HLA or CMV assignments 20 times. A later analysis grouped co-occurring TCRs with DBSCAN, adding TCRdist sequence similarity when clustering within HLA-allele-positive subsets. For co-occurrence clustering, repertoires with fewer than 30,000 or more than 120,000 public chains were excluded, along with roughly 5 repertoires with anomalous nucleotide sharing. TCRdb carries this immuneACCESS record with in-frame sequences only. Its versions omit some clonotypes, under half of them owing to an unresolved V gene in the studies checked, with the rest unexplained. The D gene and trimming were derived from the DNA, and the V and J assignments and clone size from that table. In this sample the table shows approximately 120,000 clones, around 82% of which occur a single time. Jointly, the top ten make up about 3.5% of the sample.

The TCR originated in a man between 40 and 49 years old in good health and CMV-seronegative. The sample taken for sequencing was PBMCs. Here the chain combines TRBV6-1 and TRBJ2-7; TRBD1 matches 7 bases in the middle. For the CDR3, the sequence is CASSEFGTELYEQYF. The DNA sequence follows: TGTGCCAGCAGTGAATTTGGGACAGAACTCTACGAGCAGTACTTC.